This T cell receptor beta chain was found in a study of molecular identifiers for immune sequencing clone quantification. V was clipped by 0 bases and J by 3 bases, with 5 bases between them. The CDR3 is made up of 13 amino acids. The germline V gene encodes CDR1 MGHRA and CDR2 YSYEKL. This clonotype has at least ten counts. TCRdb re-derived calls from the PCR reads in MiXCR, one entry per CDR3 protein. Found here are about half a million distinct CDR3 sequences, around 23% of them singletons; the top ten hold 0.76%. Sequencing was done on a sample of naive CD8+ T cells from blood, with Jurkat cell RNA spiked in. Subset described: FACS-sorted CD8+CD4-CCR7+CD45RA+ naive T cells. This chain uses TRBV4-1 with TRBJ1-1; D unresolved. The receptor comes from a human donor in good health. Some libraries in this study had Jurkat cell RNA spiked in. The CDR3: CASSQDSYTEAFF. The CDR3 DNA reads TGCGCCAGCAGCCAAGACAGCTACACTGAAGCTTTCTTT.